This entry features one T cell receptor (beta chain) sequence. Its antigen remains unidentified. It was with 60 Vbeta and 13 Jbeta primers that the PCR ran. Clones were read by immunoSEQ multiplex PCR, and TCRdb kept only the in-frame ones, dropping some. Of about 190,000 clones in the sample, 70% to 75% were seen once. This entry belongs to a study of cytomegalovirus exposure and HLA in healthy donors. Study-level points and caveats: In an earlier analysis, in some 600 donors, most V segments appeared productive either ~90% or ~30% of the time. In a later analysis, V- and J-gene trimming of beta chains associated with a DCLRE1C missense variant, replicated independently. The majority of CMV-associated TCR beta chains were reported as apparently HLA-restricted in a later analysis. Upon later analysis, TCR association rates were observed to vary by HLA locus, being highest for DRB1 and lowest for HLA-C.

CDR1 is SGHRS and CDR2 is YFSETQ in the germline V gene. The CDR3 totals 16 residues. V was pared by 2 bases and J by 5 bases, with 18 bases between. The chain recombines TRBV5-1 with TRBJ2-3; the D gene is possibly TRBD2 (7 bases). Sequencing input: PBMCs. This sequence was found in a man under 40 in good health and CMV-seropositive. CDR3 region: CASSFTRGAGIDTQYF. The CDR3 nucleotides are TGCGCCAGCAGCTTTACCCGGGGGGCCGGGATAGATACGCAGTATTTT.